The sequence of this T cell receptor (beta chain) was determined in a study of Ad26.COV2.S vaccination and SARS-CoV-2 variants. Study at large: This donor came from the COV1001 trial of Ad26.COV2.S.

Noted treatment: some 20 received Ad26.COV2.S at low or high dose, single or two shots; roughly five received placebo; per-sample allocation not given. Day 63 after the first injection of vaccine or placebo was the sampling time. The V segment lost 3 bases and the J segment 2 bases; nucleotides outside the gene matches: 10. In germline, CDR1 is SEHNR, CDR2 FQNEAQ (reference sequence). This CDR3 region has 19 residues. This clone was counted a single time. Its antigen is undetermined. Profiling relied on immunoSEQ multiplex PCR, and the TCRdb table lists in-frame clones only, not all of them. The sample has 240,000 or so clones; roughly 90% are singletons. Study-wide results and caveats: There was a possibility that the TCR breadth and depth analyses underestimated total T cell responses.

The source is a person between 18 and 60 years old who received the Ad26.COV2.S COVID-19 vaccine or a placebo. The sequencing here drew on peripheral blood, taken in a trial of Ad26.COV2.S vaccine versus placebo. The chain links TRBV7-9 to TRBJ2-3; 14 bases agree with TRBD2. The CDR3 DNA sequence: TGTGCCAGCAGCTTGATGCCGGGACTAGCGGGGGTTCCCACAGATACGCAGTATTTT. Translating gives CASSLMPGLAGVPTDTQYF.